A single sample is the source of the 15 T cell receptor beta chains below, sequenced in a study of blood T cells in healthy people across ages. Primers used in a second PCR of roughly 6 to 12 cycles were a sample-barcoded 5' primer and a J-beta primer mix. Via MiXCR, TCRdb re-called the 5' RACE reads, giving one row per CDR3 protein. The sample comprises some 1.5 million distinct CDR3 sequences, approximately 39% of which are singletons, and just over 4% rests with the top ten. Material for sequencing was blood. These receptors all stem from a woman aged 18 to 35 in good health.

The chain combines TRBV4-3 with TRBJ2-2, with D tentatively TRBD1 or TRBD2 (5 bases each). V lost 0 bases to trimming and J lost 11 bases, with 16 bases between them. From germline, CDR1 is LGHNA and CDR2 YSLEER. The CDR3 is made up of 15 amino acids. CDR3 region: CASSQDISGDAELFF. The CDR3 region has the DNA TGCGCCAGCAGCCAAGATATCTCCGGGGACGCCGAGCTGTTTTTT.

This clonotype was seen more than once but under ten times. This chain connects TRBV5-1 to TRBJ1-2; D call uncertain. This CDR3 contains 15 residues. Germline V gene lookup returns CDR1 SGHRS and CDR2 YFSETQ. V lost 4 bases and J 2 bases, leaving 15 bases between the germline ends. The CDR3 DNA is TGCGCCAGCAGCCCGCGTGGAGCATCGAACTATGGCTACACCTTC. Protein: CASSPRGASNYGYTF.

This clonotype was seen just once. V gene TRBV11-2 combines with J gene TRBJ2-3; maybe TRBD1 (6 bases). The V and J ends lost 3 bases and 2 bases respectively, with 15 bases between them. The CDR3 runs 16 residues. The V gene's germline CDR1 is SGHAT and CDR2 FQNNGV. In DNA, the CDR3 is TGTGCCAGCAGCTTTCAGGGGCGGGCCAACACAGATACGCAGTATTTT. This encodes CASSFQGRANTDTQYF.

The chain links TRBV7-9 to TRBJ1-2; D ambiguous. Germline V gene lookup returns CDR1 SEHNR and CDR2 FQNEAQ (reference sequence). V lost 5 bases and J lost 1, with 11 bases in between. CDR3 length equals 14 residues. The CDR3 bases are TGTGCCAGCAGCCCCCCCCCAGATAACTATGGCTACACCTTC. This codes for CASSPPPDNYGYTF.

The chain links TRBV6-6 to TRBJ2-7; TRBD2 agrees at 12 bases. The CDR3 sequence is 15 residues long. V was pared by 5 bases and J by 5 bases, with 7 bases of the junction left unmatched. Germline values: CDR1 MNHNY, CDR2 SVGAGI (reference sequence). The CDR3 DNA reads TGTGCCAGCAGTGCCCGACTAGCGGGAGAGGACGAGCAGTACTTC. The encoded protein is CASSARLAGEDEQYF.

V gene TRBV20-1 combines with J gene TRBJ2-3; the match to TRBD2 covers 10 bases. With 2 bases clipped from V and 0 bases from J, the junction kept 14 bases outside the gene matches. The CDR3 has 19 residues. Germline values: CDR1 DFQATT, CDR2 SNEGSKA (reference sequence). CDR3 sequence (DNA): TGCAGTGCTAGACCCCCCGGGACTAGCGAGAAGACTAGCACAGATACGCAGTATTTT. It codes for CSARPPGTSEKTSTDTQYF.

This clonotype was detected only a few times. The chain combines TRBV18 with TRBJ1-2; D might be TRBD1 (5 bases). The germline V gene has CDR1 KGHSH and CDR2 LQKENI. Trimming stripped 0 bases from V and 4 bases from J, with 9 bases between. The CDR3 runs 14 residues. CDR3 residues: CASSPPIGTYGYTF. CDR3 DNA sequence: TGTGCCAGCTCACCACCAATAGGGACCTATGGCTACACCTTC.

This chain's CDR3 is CSVGQPNYGYTF. Written as DNA, the CDR3 is TGCAGCGTAGGACAGCCTAACTATGGCTACACCTTC. The chain links TRBV29-1 to TRBJ1-2; possible D gene TRBD1, 6 bases. CDR1 and CDR2 from the germline V gene are SQVTM and ANQGSEA. Trimming shortened V by 6 bases and J by 0 bases, and 8 bases separated the two germline ends. The CDR3 covers 12 residues.

The table lists this clonotype with many counts. The chain links TRBV29-1 to TRBJ2-5, with D unclear. Germline lookup yields CDR1 SQVTM and CDR2 ANQGSEA. The CDR3 runs 13 residues. V lost 5 bases and J 2 bases, leaving 12 bases between the germline ends. Here the CDR3 reads CSVRARLQETQYF. The CDR3 region has the DNA TGCAGCGTTCGTGCCAGGCTACAAGAGACCCAGTACTTC.

As to this clonotype: At one end, the junction sequence differs from germline, possibly due to a read error. This chain uses TRBV4-1 with TRBJ2-3, with D unclear. Germline V CDR1 and CDR2: MGHRA, YSYEKL. The CDR3 consists of 13 residues. CDR3 nucleotides: TGCGCCAGCAGCCAGTACAGCACAGATACGCGGTATTTT. It encodes CASSQYSTDTRYF.

The chain links TRBV4-3 to TRBJ2-4; D is perhaps TRBD1 or TRBD2 (5 bases each). The V end lost 4 bases, the J end lost 13 bases, and 23 bases lay between the germline ends. Germline assignment: CDR1 LGHNA and CDR2 YSLEER. The CDR3 length is 15 residues. The CDR3 region has the DNA TGCGCCAGCAGCCCCTCCGACCGGGACGCCTTAGAGCAGTACTTC. Its protein product is CASSPSDRDALEQYF.

This clonotype was detected many times. The chain joins TRBV7-2 to TRBJ1-1; 7 nucleotides line up with TRBD1. V shed 4 bases and J 0 bases; nucleotides not matched to a gene: 5. The CDR3 has 15 residues. Germline loops: CDR1 SGHTA, CDR2 FQGNSA. In DNA, the CDR3 is TGTGCCAGCAGCTCGTCAGGGGGTCTGAACACTGAAGCTTTCTTT. Translating it yields CASSSSGGLNTEAFF.

The CDR3 spells CASSLALGPCGQYF. CDR3 nucleotide sequence: TGTGCCAGCAGCTTAGCGCTCGGTCCATGTGGGCAGTACTTC. The genes are TRBV11-2 and TRBJ2-5; no definite D call. The CDR3 extends over 14 amino acids. Germline V gene data show CDR1 as SGHAT and CDR2 as FQNNGV. V was cut by 1 base and J by 11 bases, with 17 bases left in between.

The chain combines TRBV12-3 or TRBV12-4 with TRBJ2-3; D remains unclear. V was pared by 5 bases and J by 12 bases, with 15 bases between. CDR3 size: 12 residues. CDR3 in DNA: TGTGCCAGCAGTGAGCCCTCCTCACTACAGTATTTT. Its translation: CASSEPSSLQYF.

This sequence joins TRBV9 and TRBJ2-7; 8 bases match TRBD2. From germline, CDR1 is SGDLS and CDR2 YYNGEE. The CDR3 runs 15 residues. The V segment lost 0 bases and the J segment 4 bases; nucleotides outside the gene matches: 6. CDR3 in amino acids: CASSVAHGGAYEQYF. Here the CDR3 DNA reads TGTGCCAGCAGCGTAGCTCACGGGGGGGCTTACGAGCAGTACTTC.